What follows are 32 T cell receptor beta chains derived from one specimen sequenced in a study of identical twins. MiXCR, applied by TCRdb to the 5' RACE reads, yields one record per CDR3 protein. The sample consists of approximately 210,000 distinct CDR3 sequences, 5% to 7% of them appearing once. This sample also appeared in a second study, on T cells expressing NK-cell markers.

Sequencing was performed on CD8+ T cells sorted from blood. Receptor source: a woman aged 18 to 35 in good health.

Many counts were recorded for this clonotype. The rearrangement uses TRBV6-5 and TRBJ2-7; D tentatively fits TRBD1 or TRBD2 (5 bases each). Germline lookup yields CDR1 MNHEY and CDR2 SVGAGI. There are 12 residues in the CDR3. V shed 2 bases and J shed 6 bases, with 8 bases lying between them. The CDR3 DNA reads TGTGCCAGCAGTTACGGGGGTCGCGAGCAGTACTTC. Its protein product is CASSYGGREQYF.

The gene calls are TRBV2 and TRBJ1-2; D is unclear. Germline-derived CDR1 and CDR2 are SNHLY and FYNNEI. The CDR3 runs to 13 residues. Trimming cost V 3 bases and J 6 bases, with 11 bases left between them. The CDR3 region has the DNA TGTGCCAGCAGTGAGGATTTAAGGGATGGCTACACCTTC. Protein sequence: CASSEDLRDGYTF.

This clonotype was seen ten or more times. V and J are TRBV12-3 or TRBV12-4 and TRBJ2-1; 8 bases are a match to TRBD2. V shed 6 bases, J shed 5 bases, and the junction held 15 bases outside the gene matches. There are 17 residues in the CDR3. CDR3 DNA sequence: TGTGCCAGCAGCCCGACTATCGGGAGGGCTATCAACAATGAGCAGTTCTTC. This gives the protein CASSPTIGRAINNEQFF.

This clonotype was counted only a few times. The V call is TRBV5-6, the J call TRBJ2-2, with a weak D call TRBD2 (6 bases). Germline V lookup: CDR1 SGHDT, CDR2 YYEEEE. CDR3 length: 13 residues. The CDR3 is CAGTDTNTGELFF. CDR3 bases: TGTGCGGGGACTGACACGAACACCGGGGAGCTGTTTTTT.

The V call is TRBV12-3 or TRBV12-4, the J call TRBJ1-5; D is unclear. V was clipped by 6 bases and J by 0 bases, with 9 bases between them. The length of the CDR3 is 14 residues. The CDR3 DNA reads TGTGCCAGCAGCCCGGACGGTAGCAATCAGCCCCAGCATTTT. It is translated as CASSPDGSNQPQHF.

This clonotype came up a few times. This chain connects TRBV20-1 to TRBJ2-5; TRBD2 matches 14 bases. The CDR3 totals 15 residues. Trimming removed 5 bases from V and 5 bases from J; junction bases left unmatched: 7. Germline loops: CDR1 DFQATT, CDR2 SNEGSKA (reference sequence). CDR3 region: CSALGLAGAGETQYF. CDR3 DNA sequence: TGCAGTGCTTTGGGACTAGCGGGGGCCGGGGAGACCCAGTACTTC.

Note on this clonotype: This clone may be a read error of a much larger clone one base away. The V and J genes are TRBV10-3 and TRBJ1-5; 7 bases are a match to TRBD1. CDR1 is ENHRY and CDR2 is SYGVKD in the germline V gene. CDR3 length: 16 amino acids. The chain's CDR3 is CGISEEGAGSNQPQHF. CDR3 sequence (DNA): TGTGGCATCAGTGAGGAGGGGGCAGGGAGCAATCAGCCCCAGCATTTT.

This clonotype has only a few counts. The V call is TRBV18, the J call TRBJ2-5, with D tentatively TRBD2 (5 bases). This CDR3 contains 15 residues. The ends were cut back, 0 bases at V and 4 bases at J, with 12 bases in the middle. The V gene's germline CDR1 is KGHSH and CDR2 LQKENI. CDR3 protein: CASSPPGGVVETQYF. The CDR3 coding sequence is TGTGCCAGCTCACCACCCGGAGGAGTGGTAGAGACCCAGTACTTC. Looking up the rest from reference TRBV18 and TRBJ2-5 gives the full variable domain: NAGVMQNPRHLVRRRGQEARLRCSPMKGHSHVYWYRQLPEEGLKFMVYLQKENIIDESGMPKERFSAEFPKEGPSILRIQQVVRGDSAAYFCASSPPGGVVETQYFGPGTRLLVL.

This sequence joins TRBV27 and TRBJ2-1; TRBD1 or TRBD2 may be the D gene (6 bases each). Trimming took off 8 bases at V and 7 bases at J, with 21 bases between the two ends. Germline V gives CDR1 MNHEY, CDR2 SMNVEV (reference sequence). The CDR3 extends over 15 amino acids. CDR3: CASGGRDGSGNEQFF. CDR3 coding DNA: TGTGCCAGCGGGGGGCGGGACGGGAGTGGGAATGAGCAGTTCTTC.

The DNA for the CDR3 is TGTGCCAGCAGCGCCCCCCTCGGGGTCAACAATGAGCAGTTCTTC. Amino acids: CASSAPLGVNNEQFF. The V call is TRBV13, the J call TRBJ2-1, with a possible D match to TRBD2 (5 bases). Trimming cost V 5 bases and J 5 bases, with 16 bases left between them. This CDR3 spans 15 amino acids. Germline loops: CDR1 PRHDT, CDR2 FYEKMQ (reference sequence).

Many counts were recorded for this clonotype. The genes are TRBV15 and TRBJ1-2; D uncertain. Germline assignment: CDR1 LNHNV and CDR2 YYDKDF (reference sequence). The CDR3 extends over 11 amino acids. Deletions cut 6 bases from V and 3 bases from J, with 5 bases between. CDR3 region: CATRDYYGYTF. DNA for the CDR3: TGTGCCACCAGGGACTACTATGGCTACACCTTC.

This clonotype was seen at least ten times. The V gene is TRBV27, the J gene TRBJ2-1, with D hard to call. CDR1 and CDR2 (germline): MNHEY, SMNVEV (reference sequence). Trimming shortened V by 6 bases and J by 9 bases, and 15 bases separated the two germline ends. The CDR3 covers 13 residues. As DNA, the CDR3 is TGTGCCAGCAGCCCGACTGGCCTCGGTGAGCAGTTCTTC. Translating it yields CASSPTGLGEQFF.

This chain links TRBV7-8 with TRBJ2-3; 11 bases map to TRBD2. Germline lookup yields CDR1 SGHVS and CDR2 FQNEAQ. J was trimmed by 2 bases and V by 3 bases; bases with no gene match: 7. This CDR3 is 17 amino acids long. CDR3 nucleotide sequence: TGTGCCAGCAGCTTGCCGACTAGCGGGGAAGACACAGATACGCAGTATTTT. Translating it yields CASSLPTSGEDTDTQYF.

The J gene is TRBJ2-7, the V gene TRBV11-3; D may be TRBD1 (5 bases). The germline gives CDR1 SGHNT, CDR2 YENEEA. Between the trimmed V and J ends, which lost 4 bases and 0 bases, there was a span of 13 bases. The CDR3 spans 15 residues. The DNA for the CDR3 is TGTGCCAGCAGCTCCCGTGACAGTCGCTCCTACGAGCAGTACTTC. The encoded protein is CASSSRDSRSYEQYF.

The sample holds many counts of this clonotype. V gene TRBV9 combines with J gene TRBJ2-3; 12 positions match TRBD2. The germline V gene encodes CDR1 SGDLS and CDR2 YYNGEE. V lost 1 base and J lost 6; bases outside the gene matches: 9. The CDR3 contains 17 residues. This chain's CDR3 is CASSVIPSGRAWDTQYF. Written as DNA, the CDR3 is TGTGCCAGCAGCGTAATACCTAGCGGGAGGGCCTGGGATACGCAGTATTTT.

This clonotype was seen more than once but under ten times. V usage is TRBV20-1 and J usage is TRBJ2-2; no clear D. Germline V lookup: CDR1 DFQATT, CDR2 SNEGSKA (reference sequence). V shed 1 base and J shed 6 bases, with 9 bases lying between them. The CDR3 totals 13 residues. The CDR3 here is CSARVGGAGELFF. In nucleotides, the CDR3 is TGCAGTGCTAGAGTTGGTGGGGCCGGGGAGCTGTTTTTT.

This clonotype showed up just a few times. V is TRBV7-2 and J is TRBJ2-5, with TRBD1 matching 7 bases. The germline V gene has CDR1 SGHTA and CDR2 FQGNSA. The CDR3 runs to 13 residues. The ends lost 5 bases at V and 4 bases at J; junction bases unmatched: 4. The CDR3 DNA reads TGTGCCAGCAGCAGCTGGACAGGAGAGACCCAGTACTTC. It is translated as CASSSWTGETQYF.

This clonotype was detected ten times or more. The chain links TRBV5-1 to TRBJ2-1; TRBD2 matches at 12 bases. V shed 0 bases and J 8 bases; nucleotides not matched to a gene: 6. The V gene's germline CDR1 is SGHRS and CDR2 YFSETQ. CDR3 size: 16 residues. The DNA of the CDR3 is TGCGCCAGCAGCTTGGATGCTAGCGGGAGGGCCCATGAGCAGTTCTTC. This gives the protein CASSLDASGRAHEQFF.

This clonotype has more than one count but fewer than ten. The chain recombines TRBV3-1 with TRBJ2-3; D uncertain. Trimming took off 0 bases at V and 6 bases at J, with 10 bases between the two ends. The CDR3 spans 14 residues. In germline, CDR1 is LGHDT, CDR2 YNNKEL (reference sequence). The CDR3 spells CASSQELPVDTQYF. The CDR3 nucleotides read TGTGCCAGCAGCCAAGAACTGCCGGTCGATACGCAGTATTTT.

The chain has TRBV6-5 and TRBJ2-7; D call uncertain. The CDR3 is 12 residues long. The V end was cut by 2 bases, the J end by 2 bases, with 4 bases between. Germline CDR1 and CDR2: MNHEY and SVGAGI. The CDR3: CASSYGTYEQYF. CDR3 nucleotide sequence: TGTGCCAGCAGTTACGGGACCTACGAGCAGTACTTC.

This clonotype appeared many times. The V gene is TRBV4-2, the J gene TRBJ2-5; D not certain. V was trimmed by 5 bases and J by 3 bases, leaving 16 bases between them. The CDR3 length is 15 residues. CDR1 LGHNA and CDR2 YNFKEQ come from the germline V gene. For the CDR3, the DNA is TGTGCCAGCAGCAGTGGTGGACCATTTGAAGAGACCCAGTACTTC. Its translation is CASSSGGPFEETQYF.

Only a few counts were recorded for this clonotype. This chain connects TRBV11-2 to TRBJ2-3; D call uncertain. The CDR3 runs to 15 residues. V dropped 5 bases and J dropped 0 bases, with 12 bases sitting between them. Germline CDR1 reads SGHAT; CDR2 reads FQNNGV. Written as DNA, the CDR3 is TGTGCCAGCAGCCAACTTCTCACTAGCACAGATACGCAGTATTTT. Translation: CASSQLLTSTDTQYF.

This clonotype has just a few counts. The V and J genes are TRBV10-2 and TRBJ1-2; D unresolved. Germline V gene data show CDR1 as WSHSY and CDR2 as SAAADI. V lost 11 bases and J lost 4, with 14 bases in between. This CDR3 has 12 residues. This CDR3 is CAVSSLSYGYTF. For the CDR3, the DNA is TGCGCCGTCTCCAGTTTAAGCTATGGCTACACCTTC.

Here the CDR3 DNA reads TGTGCCAGCAGCCCCCTGGGGCCGTCAACTTCGGAACTGTTTTTT. This codes for CASSPLGPSTSELFF. The chain employs TRBV3-1 and TRBJ1-4, with D tentatively TRBD1 (5 bases). V was shortened by 4 bases and J by 12 bases, with 21 bases between the two germline ends. The CDR3 has 15 residues. Germline values: CDR1 LGHDT, CDR2 YNNKEL (reference sequence).

This clonotype was seen repeatedly, ten times or more. V and J are TRBV4-3 and TRBJ2-1, with 8 bases matching TRBD2. V gave up 0 bases and J gave up 9 bases; unmatched junction bases: 16. The CDR3 is 18 residues long. Germline V gene data show CDR1 as LGHNA and CDR2 as YSLEER. The CDR3 loop reads CASSQDTPPGGPPGEQFF. The DNA for the CDR3 is TGCGCCAGCAGCCAAGATACCCCCCCGGGAGGGCCCCCCGGTGAGCAGTTCTTC.

The chain has TRBV21-1 and TRBJ2-7. TRBV21-1 is a known pseudogene. The CDR3 has 14 residues. CDR3 DNA sequence: TGTGCCAGCAGTCTCGGACAGGAGGCCTACGAGCAGTACTTC. Translating gives CASSLGQEAYEQYF.

This chain joins TRBV7-9 and TRBJ2-1, with 10 bases aligning to TRBD1. CDR1 is SEHNR and CDR2 is FQNEAQ in the germline V gene (reference sequence). CDR3 length: 16 amino acids. Trimming took 1 base from V and 4 from J; bases not matched to a gene: 4. The CDR3 nucleotides read TGTGCCAGCAGCTTAGGGGGGGGACAGGGGTACAATGAGCAGTTCTTC. Its translation is CASSLGGGQGYNEQFF.

Only a few counts were recorded for this clonotype. The chain is built from TRBV7-9 and TRBJ1-1; the D gene is possibly TRBD1 (6 bases). The CDR3 is made up of 15 amino acids. CDR1 and CDR2 (germline): SEHNR, FQNEAQ (reference sequence). The ends were cut back, 1 base at V and 1 base at J, with 10 bases in the middle. The CDR3 sequence: CASSLGGAGNTEAFF. The CDR3 nucleotides are TGTGCCAGCAGCTTAGGGGGGGCAGGGAACACTGAAGCTTTCTTT.

CDR3 amino acids: CASSSAGRTEAFF. CDR3 bases: TGTGCCAGCAGCTCTGCAGGGAGAACTGAAGCTTTCTTT. The chain links TRBV13 to TRBJ1-1, with a weak D call TRBD1 (5 bases). Germline-derived CDR1 and CDR2 are PRHDT and FYEKMQ (reference sequence). The CDR3 loop spans 13 amino acids. V lost 4 bases and J lost 5, with 11 bases in between.

This clonotype was counted many times. The J gene is TRBJ2-7, the V gene TRBV20-1; D is ambiguous. Trimming took off 1 base at V and 0 bases at J, with 10 bases between the two ends. This CDR3 comprises 14 residues. CDR1 is DFQATT and CDR2 is SNEGSKA in the germline V gene (reference sequence). The CDR3 loop reads CSARGTVSSYEQYF. For the CDR3, the DNA is TGCAGTGCTAGAGGGACCGTCAGCTCCTACGAGCAGTACTTC.

The table lists this clonotype with a few counts. The rearrangement uses TRBV9 and TRBJ2-1; perhaps TRBD2 as D (6 bases). Germline V gene data show CDR1 as SGDLS and CDR2 as YYNGEE. The length of the CDR3 is 12 residues. V lost 3 bases and J 9 bases, leaving 10 bases between the germline ends. The CDR3 protein is CASSAGGGEQFF. The CDR3 region has the DNA TGTGCCAGCAGCGCTGGGGGAGGTGAGCAGTTCTTC.

At least ten counts were recorded for this clonotype. The rearrangement links TRBV27 to TRBJ1-5, with 12 bases aligning to TRBD1. This CDR3 has 15 residues. The germline CDR1 and CDR2 sequences are MNHEY and SMNVEV (reference sequence). The trim removed 6 bases at V and 6 bases at J, leaving 6 bases unmatched. The CDR3 DNA follows: TGTGCCAGCAGCGAAGGGACAGGGGGCCTTCAGCCCCAGCATTTT. Translation: CASSEGTGGLQPQHF.